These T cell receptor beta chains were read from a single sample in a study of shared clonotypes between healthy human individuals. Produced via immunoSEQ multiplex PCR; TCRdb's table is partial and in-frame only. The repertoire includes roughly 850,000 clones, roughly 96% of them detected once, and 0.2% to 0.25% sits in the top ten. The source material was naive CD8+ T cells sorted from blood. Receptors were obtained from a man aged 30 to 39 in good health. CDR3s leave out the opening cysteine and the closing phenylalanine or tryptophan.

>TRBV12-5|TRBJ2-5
ASGLSDVGQLVQETQY
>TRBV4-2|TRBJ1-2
ASSSQGADYGYT
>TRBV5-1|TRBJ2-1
ASSLDGSNNEQF
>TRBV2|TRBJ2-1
ASSGLDSGSSYNEQF
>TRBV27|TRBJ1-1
ASSLSWTGNTEAF
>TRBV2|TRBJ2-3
ASRGTGVRDTDTQY
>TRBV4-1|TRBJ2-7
ASSPGLSYEQY
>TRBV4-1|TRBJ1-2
ASSQEPGSAVTNYGYT
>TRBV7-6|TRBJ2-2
ASSSPGQGRITGELF
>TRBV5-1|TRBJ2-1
ASSSGAASYNEQF
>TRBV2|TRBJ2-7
ASKTVSYEQY
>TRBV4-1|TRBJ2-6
ASSQVSSGANVLT
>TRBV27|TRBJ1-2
ASRAVRLNYGYT
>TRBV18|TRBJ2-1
ASSSPGRGLFNEQF
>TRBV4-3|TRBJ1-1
ASSQEERGGQGGAAF
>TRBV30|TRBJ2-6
ALDPTRKAGANVLT
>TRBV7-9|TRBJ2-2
ASSPGQGNTGELF
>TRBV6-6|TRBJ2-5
ASSTTEQETQY
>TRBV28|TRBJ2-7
ASSLPARMITYEQY
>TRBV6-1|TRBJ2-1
ASSEIPGGGNEQF
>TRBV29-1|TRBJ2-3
SVEGVFTDTQY
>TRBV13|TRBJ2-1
ASSPIRTEGGAPYNEQF
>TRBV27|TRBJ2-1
ASSPWTSGGSSYNEQF
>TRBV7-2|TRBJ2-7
ASSRRQISGTYEQY
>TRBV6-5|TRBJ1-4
ASSVGPINEKLF
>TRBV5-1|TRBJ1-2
ASSAPGEDYGYT
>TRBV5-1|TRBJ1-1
ASSSRQGMNTEAF
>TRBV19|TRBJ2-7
ASSIVGTGIGEQY
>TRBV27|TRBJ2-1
ASTPTSSNEQF
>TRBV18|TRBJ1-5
ASSPDVTGVGQPQH
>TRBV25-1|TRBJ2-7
ASSGGYEQY
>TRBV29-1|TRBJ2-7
SVEATGVPYEQY
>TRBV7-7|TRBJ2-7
ASSLEVSSYEQY
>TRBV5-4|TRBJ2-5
ASSPTGKYQETQY
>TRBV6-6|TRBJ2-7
ASSPRYEQY
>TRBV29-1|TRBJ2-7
SGGRVADEQY
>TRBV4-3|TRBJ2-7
ASSQGSGTYEQY
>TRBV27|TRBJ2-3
ASSFQVVRGYTDTQY
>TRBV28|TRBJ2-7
ASSLKGRIYEQY
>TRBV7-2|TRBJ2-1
ASSQTSHSYNEQF
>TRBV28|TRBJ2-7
ASSLGDREVYEQY
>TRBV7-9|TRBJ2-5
ASSLVGLETQY
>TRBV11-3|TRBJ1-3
ASSFTSGNTIY
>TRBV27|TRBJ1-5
ASSLAPGNQPQH
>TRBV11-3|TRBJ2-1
ASSGLASNEQF
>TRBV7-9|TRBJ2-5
ASSQARTGEETQY
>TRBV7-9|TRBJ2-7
ASSPGLGLYEQY
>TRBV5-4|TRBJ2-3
ASSAGDRARYSTDTQY
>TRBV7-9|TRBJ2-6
ASSFGTGANVLT
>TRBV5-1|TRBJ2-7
ASSSDGTPL
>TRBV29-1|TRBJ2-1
SVEHPGSYNEQF
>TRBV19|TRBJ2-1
ASSIVQGNEQF
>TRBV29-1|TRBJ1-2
SVITRGRTYGYT
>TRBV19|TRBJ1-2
ASRKTAYGYT
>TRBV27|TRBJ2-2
ASSLQGLAVLETGELF
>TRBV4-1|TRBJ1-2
ASSQDTGQTANYGYT
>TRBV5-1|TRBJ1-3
ASSVGTVLNSGNTIY
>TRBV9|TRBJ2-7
ASSVAASGSYEQY